Reported below is one TCR beta chain. This sample was included in a study of blood T cells in healthy people across ages. Together with a sample-barcoded 5' primer, a J-beta primer mix was included in a second PCR lasting about 7 to 11 cycles. TCRdb analysed the 5' RACE reads with MiXCR anew, one entry per CDR3 protein. The table includes around 990,000 distinct CDR3 sequences, around two fifths detected once. The V end lost 8 bases, the J end lost 12 bases, and 20 bases lay between the germline ends. CDR1 SGHAT and CDR2 FQDESV come from the germline V gene (reference sequence). The CDR3 loop spans 12 amino acids.

The chain uses TRBV11-1 and TRBJ2-7; a weak D match, TRBD1 (5 bases). The sequenced sample was blood. The clonotype originates from a man in his late teens or twenties in good health. CDR3 DNA sequence: TGTGCCAGCGGCTCCTCCAGGGTCGGTTTGTACTTC. Translated: CASGSSRVGLYF.